These 15 T cell receptor beta chains share one sample of origin, sequenced in a study of tumor-infiltrating lymphocytes in oesophageal squamous cell carcinoma. Via MiXCR, TCRdb re-called the PCR reads, giving one row per CDR3 protein. The table records roughly 20,000 distinct CDR3 sequences, around two fifths of them present only once. Material for sequencing was normal esophageal tissue next to the tumor. The receptors were sampled from a female donor with esophageal squamous cell carcinoma.

The V call is TRBV7-8, the J call TRBJ2-1; possible D gene TRBD2, 5 bases. V lost 10 bases to trimming and J lost 3 bases, with 16 bases between them. This CDR3 is built from 14 residues. CDR1 and CDR2 from the germline V gene are SGHVS and FQNEAQ. The CDR3 nucleotides read TGTGCCAACATCGAGCGGACCTTCTACAATGAGCAGTTCTTC. This sequence encodes CANIERTFYNEQFF.

V gene TRBV7-2 combines with J gene TRBJ2-3; 11 bases are shared with TRBD2. This CDR3 is 17 amino acids long. The germline V gene has CDR1 SGHTA and CDR2 FQGNSA. J was trimmed by 2 bases and V by 2 bases; bases with no gene match: 6. The CDR3, as DNA: TGTGCCAGCAGCTTAACCGCTAGCGGGGGGTACACAGATACGCAGTATTTT. Its protein product is CASSLTASGGYTDTQYF.

Only a few counts were recorded for this clonotype. The rearrangement links TRBV12-3 or TRBV12-4 to TRBJ2-3, with D perhaps TRBD2 (6 bases). The CDR3 runs 13 residues. The V end lost 4 bases, the J end lost 7 bases, and 12 bases lay between the germline ends. The DNA of the CDR3 is TGTGCCAGCAGTTCGGGGGTTCGGTATACGCAGTATTTT. Translated: CASSSGVRYTQYF.

V gene TRBV7-9 combines with J gene TRBJ2-7; D is perhaps TRBD1 (6 bases). Germline V CDR1 and CDR2: SEHNR, FQNEAQ (reference sequence). This CDR3 has 14 residues. The V gene lost 5 bases and the J gene lost 6 bases, with 17 bases spanning the gap. Here the CDR3 reads CASSHRDTLAEQYF. DNA for the CDR3: TGTGCCAGCAGCCACCGGGACACCCTCGCCGAGCAGTACTTC.

A word on this clonotype: Here the CDR3 omits its conserved ending phenylalanine or tryptophan, so a read error is the likely source. The limits of the CDR3 on the DNA are not certain, so only TCRdb's listed CDR3 is given. V and J are TRBV7-2 and TRBJ1-1; the table names TRBD1, a call not compared with the DNA. Ends included, the CDR3 has 14 residues. Germline assignment: CDR1 SGHTA and CDR2 FQGNSA. The CDR3 reads CASSWGGARSSSGQ.

Written as DNA, the CDR3 is TGTGCCAGCAGTTTCCGCGGACATCTGGGGGAGACCCAGTACTTC. Translating it yields CASSFRGHLGETQYF. The chain employs TRBV28 and TRBJ2-1, with a possible D match to TRBD1 (5 bases). The J call is uncertain, as TRBJ2-5 better fits the DNA end. Germline V lookup: CDR1 MDHEN, CDR2 SYDVKM. The CDR3 extends over 15 amino acids.

This clonotype showed up many times. The V gene is TRBV5-5, the J gene TRBJ1-2; tentative D call: TRBD1 (6 bases). V was trimmed by 2 bases and J by 5 bases, leaving 13 bases between them. CDR1 and CDR2 from the germline V gene are SGHKS and YYEKEE (reference sequence). The CDR3 has 14 residues. DNA of the CDR3: TGTGCCAGCAGCTTCACCCCGGACAGTTATGGCTACACCTTC. It is translated as CASSFTPDSYGYTF. The complete variable domain, with remaining parts taken from reference TRBV5-5 and TRBJ1-2, reads DAGVTQSPTHLIKTRGQQVTLRCSPISGHKSVSWYQQVLGQGPQFIFQYYEKEERGRGNFPDRFSARQFPNYSSELNVNALLLGDSALYLCASSFTPDSYGYTFGSGTRLTVV.

This clonotype was recorded at least ten times. This chain links TRBV7-8 with TRBJ2-7; D unresolved. Between the trimmed V and J ends, which lost 5 bases and 1 base, there was a span of 12 bases. The CDR3 has 14 residues. Per the germline V gene, CDR1 is SGHVS and CDR2 is FQNEAQ. The CDR3 protein is CASSPRDNSYEQYF. CDR3 in DNA: TGTGCCAGCAGCCCACGTGACAATTCCTACGAGCAGTACTTC.

This CDR3 is CASSAPGLADYEQYF. CDR3 nucleotide sequence: TGTGCCAGCAGCGCCCCGGGACTAGCCGACTACGAGCAGTACTTC. The rearrangement uses TRBV7-2 and TRBJ2-5; 9 bases match TRBD2. The DNA end is more similar to TRBJ2-7, so the J call may be wrong. Germline V gives CDR1 SGHTA, CDR2 FQGNSA. The CDR3 covers 15 residues.

This chain joins TRBV6-8 and TRBJ1-4, with D perhaps TRBD1 (6 bases). The germline V gene encodes CDR1 MNHGY and CDR2 SAAAGT. Trimming took off 7 bases at V and 7 bases at J, with 13 bases between the two ends. The CDR3 spans 13 residues. CDR3 coding DNA: TGTGCCAGCAAGGAACAGGGAGGTGAAAAACTGTTTTTT. Residues: CASKEQGGEKLFF.

The J gene is TRBJ2-3, the V gene TRBV5-1; 7 bases match TRBD2. Matching the DNA end better, TRBJ2-7 makes the J call doubtful. Germline CDR1 SGHRS, CDR2 YFSETQ. The CDR3 has 13 amino acids. CDR3 in DNA: TGCGCCAGCAGCACCGGGACTACCTACGAGCAGTACTTC. Amino acid sequence: CASSTGTTYEQYF.

This clonotype was picked up one time. This sequence joins TRBV7-2 and TRBJ2-5; no firm D call. The V end was cut by 6 bases, the J end by 4 bases, with 15 bases between. Germline CDR1 and CDR2: SGHTA and FQGNSA. This CDR3 is built from 14 residues. For the CDR3, the DNA is TGTGCCAGCAGACACCGAGATTGGGGAGAGACCCAGTACTTC. Translating it yields CASRHRDWGETQYF.

This clonotype was seen repeatedly, ten times or more. This sequence joins TRBV5-6 and TRBJ2-3; D is uncertain. This CDR3 is built from 13 residues. The V end lost 3 bases, the J end lost 1 base, and 6 bases lay between the germline ends. The germline V gene has CDR1 SGHDT and CDR2 YYEEEE. The CDR3 DNA follows: TGTGCCAGCAGCTACCGAGGCACAGATACGCAGTATTTT. Residues: CASSYRGTDTQYF.

This clonotype has at least ten counts. Germline and junction disagree at one end, which may indicate a read error. The genes are TRBV7-7 and TRBJ2-3; D is undetermined. Germline V gene data show CDR1 as SSHAT and CDR2 as FNYEAQ (reference sequence). The CDR3 covers 13 residues. The CDR3 is CASSFTNTDTQYF. The CDR3 region has the DNA TGTGCTAGCAGCTTTACTAACACAGATACGCAGTATTTT.

This clonotype was detected many times. This may be a read error: a much more frequent sequence differs by one nucleotide. This chain links TRBV7-3 with TRBJ2-7; 10 bases match TRBD2. Per germline, CDR1 SGHTA and CDR2 FQGTGA. V lost 0 bases to trimming and J lost 7 bases; unmatched junction nucleotides: 6. The CDR3 consists of 15 residues. The CDR3 here is CASSLTSGGISEQYF. The CDR3 DNA reads as TGTGCCAGCAGCTTAACTAGCGGGGGGATCAGTGAGCAGTACTTC.